This T cell receptor (beta chain) was recorded in a study of T-cell reconstitution after alpha-beta-depleted transplantation in children. Study conclusions and caveats: Expanded graft clones, several hundred of them, were reportedly the source of alpha-beta T cells about two months after transplant. Newly generated T cells supplied most T-cell counts and diversity one year post-transplant. Surviving thymic progenitors and recipient T cells were the source of high TCRbeta diversity at day 60 in some patients.

About this clonotype itself: Antigen specificity is unknown.

CDR3 size: 11 residues. The germline gives CDR1 MDHEN, CDR2 SYDVKM. Between the trimmed V and J ends, which lost 10 bases and 3 bases, there was a span of 10 bases. Unique molecular identifiers tagged the TCRbeta library. TCRdb processed the PCR reads anew with MiXCR; each CDR3 protein has one entry. The table includes around 490,000 distinct CDR3 sequences, approximately 10% detected once. Material: PBMCs, mostly from graft donor cells, obtained 180 days after TCRalphabeta/CD19-depleted stem cell transplant. This chain joins TRBV28 and TRBJ2-7; D gene unclear. This TCR was recovered from a female patient aged 2-10 years who had a stem cell transplant for aplastic anemia, so the T cells may come from the graft donor. CDR3 coding DNA: TGTGCCACCTTGGGGAACTACGAGCAGTACTTC. Translating gives CATLGNYEQYF.